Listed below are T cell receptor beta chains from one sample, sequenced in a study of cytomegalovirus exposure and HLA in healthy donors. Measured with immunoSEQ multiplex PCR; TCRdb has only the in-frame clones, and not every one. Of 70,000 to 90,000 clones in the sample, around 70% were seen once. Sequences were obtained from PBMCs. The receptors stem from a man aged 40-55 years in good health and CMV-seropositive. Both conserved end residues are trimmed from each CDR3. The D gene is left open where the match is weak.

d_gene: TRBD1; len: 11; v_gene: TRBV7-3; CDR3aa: ASSLTGGTEAF
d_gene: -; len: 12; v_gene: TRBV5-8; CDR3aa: ASSPYGRNTEAF
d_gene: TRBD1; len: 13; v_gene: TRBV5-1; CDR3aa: ASSWMDRGPGELF
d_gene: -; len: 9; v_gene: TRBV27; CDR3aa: ASQGNTEAF
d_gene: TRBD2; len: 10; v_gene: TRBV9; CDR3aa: ASSGGVDEQF
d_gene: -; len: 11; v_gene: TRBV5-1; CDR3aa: ASSHSGSYEQY
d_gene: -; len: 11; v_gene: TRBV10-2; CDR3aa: ASSEDGAYEQY
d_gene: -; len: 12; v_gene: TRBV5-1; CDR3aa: ASSLTVGNQPQH
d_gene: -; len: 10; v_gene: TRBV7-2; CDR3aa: ASSLDPNTQY
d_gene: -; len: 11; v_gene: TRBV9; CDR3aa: ASRADSHTEAF
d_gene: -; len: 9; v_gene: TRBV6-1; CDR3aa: ASSGVGGTF
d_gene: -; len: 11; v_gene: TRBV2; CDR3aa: ARRDNSGNTIY
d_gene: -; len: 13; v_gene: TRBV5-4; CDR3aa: ASSSRTDSKETQY
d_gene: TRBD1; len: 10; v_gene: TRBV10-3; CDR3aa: AAGQGNTEAF
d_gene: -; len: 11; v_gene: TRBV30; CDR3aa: AWSVGQGYGYT
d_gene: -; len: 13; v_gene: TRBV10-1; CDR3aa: ASSATDNRGDTQY
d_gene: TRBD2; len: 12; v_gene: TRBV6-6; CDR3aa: ASSYHTSGGPPY
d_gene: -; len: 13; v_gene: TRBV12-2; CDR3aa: ASRLAGHRDDEAF
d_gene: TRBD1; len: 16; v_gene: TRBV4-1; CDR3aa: ASSHRHIIGQGARGYT
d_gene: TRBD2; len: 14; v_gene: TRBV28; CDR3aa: ASSFPGLAGGAAQY
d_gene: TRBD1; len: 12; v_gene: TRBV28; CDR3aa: ASSSTGGRKTQY
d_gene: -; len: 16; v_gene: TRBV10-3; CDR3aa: AISDRTGGSRRQETQY
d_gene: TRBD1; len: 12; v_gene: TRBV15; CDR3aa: ATRPGQGVTEAF
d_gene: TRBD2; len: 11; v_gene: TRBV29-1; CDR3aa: SAEGTTDNEQF
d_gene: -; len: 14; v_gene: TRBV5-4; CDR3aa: ASSGGRRGFDTEAF
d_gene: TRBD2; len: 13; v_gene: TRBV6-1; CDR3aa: AGRRGGGGKDEQF
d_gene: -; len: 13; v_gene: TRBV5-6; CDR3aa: ASSVVGGVFYEQY
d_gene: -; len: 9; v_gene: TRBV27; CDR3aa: ASIHRGGYT
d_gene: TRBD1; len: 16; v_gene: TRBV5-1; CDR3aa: ASSLMMSGTGGLNEQF
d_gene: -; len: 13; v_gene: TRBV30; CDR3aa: AWSVLGAGNSPLH
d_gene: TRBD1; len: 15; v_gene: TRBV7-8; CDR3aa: ASSVDRDSATNEKLF
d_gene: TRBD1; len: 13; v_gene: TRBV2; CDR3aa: ASSDDRANTGELF